This TCR beta chain comes out of a study of OX40 agonist ivuxolimab in advanced cancers. Germline-derived CDR1 and CDR2 are SGHTA and FQGNSA. V was cut by 3 bases and J by 4 bases, with 12 bases left in between. CDR3 length: 15 amino acids. Clones were sequenced by immunoSEQ multiplex PCR, and TCRdb holds only the in-frame ones, with some missing. Of 70,000 to 85,000 clones listed, 65% to 90% were seen once; the top ten hold 1.5% to 2%. This TCR was recovered from an adult with an advanced solid tumor such as melanoma, head and neck, liver or kidney cancer. The input for sequencing was CD4+ or CD8+ T cells sorted from blood, taken in a trial of the OX40 agonist ivuxolimab. The V gene is TRBV7-2, the J gene TRBJ2-2; TRBD1 is a possible D gene (5 bases). The CDR3 DNA is TGTGCCAGCAGCTTTCACCAGGGCGGCACCGGGGAGCTGTTTTTT. It encodes CASSFHQGGTGELFF.